The sequence of this T cell receptor beta chain was determined in a study of blood T cell repertoires in COVID-19. Across the study: Collection of acute and convalescent COVID-19 samples took place in the United States, Italy and Spain.

CDR1 and CDR2 (germline): SGDLS, YYNGEE. This CDR3 has 15 amino acids. V shed 3 bases, J shed 5 bases, and the junction held 10 bases outside the gene matches. Assay used: immunoSEQ multiplex PCR; TCRdb lists only in-frame clones, some missing. The sample lists approximately 250,000 clones; around nine tenths were seen once. Material for sequencing was peripheral blood. This clonotype originated in a man between 35 and 55 years old with active or convalescent COVID-19. The gene calls are TRBV9 and TRBJ2-5, with 7 bases fitting TRBD1. The CDR3 reads CASSATVGGVETQYF. The CDR3 nucleotides are TGTGCCAGCAGCGCCACTGTAGGGGGCGTGGAGACCCAGTACTTC.